This T cell receptor (beta chain) stems from a study of persistence of HIV-infected CD4 T cells. The libraries were made with immunoSEQ version 4 in survey mode. The table came from immunoSEQ multiplex PCR; TCRdb's copy has only in-frame clones and leaves some out. The sample has about 21,000 clones; about four fifths are singletons. This CDR3 is built from 18 residues. J lost 1 base, V lost 7 bases, and 14 bases had no gene match. Germline V lookup: CDR1 LNHDA, CDR2 SQIVND (reference sequence). Stimulation used approximately 10 ug/mL lysate from CMV-infected fibroblasts. Sorting of responding CD4+ T cells relied on upregulated CD40 ligand together with CD69. This clone has a single count. Its target is not known.

Specimen: CD4+ T cells sorted from PBMCs after roughly 17-hour stimulation, collected from a patient who received antiretroviral therapy. The J gene is TRBJ2-2, the V gene TRBV19; 8 bases match TRBD1. The source is an adult man with HIV who was CMV-seropositive. The CDR3 nucleotides are TGTGCCAGTAACCGCATCGGCCGGGGGACAGGGAACACCGGGGAGCTGTTTTTT. The encoded protein is CASNRIGRGTGNTGELFF.